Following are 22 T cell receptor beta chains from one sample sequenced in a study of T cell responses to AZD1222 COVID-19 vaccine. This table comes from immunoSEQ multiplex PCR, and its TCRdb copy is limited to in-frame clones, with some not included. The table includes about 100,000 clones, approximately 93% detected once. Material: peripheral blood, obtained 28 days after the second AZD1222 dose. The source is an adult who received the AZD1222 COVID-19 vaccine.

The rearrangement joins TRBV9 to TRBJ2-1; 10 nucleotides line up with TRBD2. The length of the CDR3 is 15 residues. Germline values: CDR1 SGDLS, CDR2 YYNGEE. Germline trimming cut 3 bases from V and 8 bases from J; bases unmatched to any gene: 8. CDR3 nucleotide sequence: TGTGCCAGCAGCGGTAGCGGGGGGATCTGGGATGAGCAGTTCTTC. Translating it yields CASSGSGGIWDEQFF.

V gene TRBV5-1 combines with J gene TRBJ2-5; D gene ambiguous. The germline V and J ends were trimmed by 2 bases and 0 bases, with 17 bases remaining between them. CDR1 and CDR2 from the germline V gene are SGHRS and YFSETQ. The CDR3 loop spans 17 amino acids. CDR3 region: CASSLFGGSTNQETQYF. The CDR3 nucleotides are TGCGCCAGCAGCTTATTCGGCGGAAGCACAAACCAAGAGACCCAGTACTTC.

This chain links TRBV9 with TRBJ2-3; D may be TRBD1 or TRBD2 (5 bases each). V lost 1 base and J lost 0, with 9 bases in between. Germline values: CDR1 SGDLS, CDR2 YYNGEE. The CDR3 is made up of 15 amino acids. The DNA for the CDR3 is TGTGCCAGCAGCGTAAACGGGGCTAGCACAGATACGCAGTATTTT. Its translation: CASSVNGASTDTQYF.

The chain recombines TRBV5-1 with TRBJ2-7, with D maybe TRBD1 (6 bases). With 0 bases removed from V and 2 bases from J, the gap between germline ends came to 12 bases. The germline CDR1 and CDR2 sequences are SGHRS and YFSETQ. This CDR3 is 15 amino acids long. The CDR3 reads CASSLAPQGPYEQYF. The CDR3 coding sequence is TGCGCCAGCAGCTTGGCCCCACAGGGACCCTACGAGCAGTACTTC.

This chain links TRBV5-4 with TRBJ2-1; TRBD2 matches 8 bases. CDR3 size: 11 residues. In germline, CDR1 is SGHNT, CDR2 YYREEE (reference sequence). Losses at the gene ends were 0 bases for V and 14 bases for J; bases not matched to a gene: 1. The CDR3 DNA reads TGTGCCAGCAGCTTGGCCGGGAGGGAGTTCTTC. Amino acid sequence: CASSLAGREFF.

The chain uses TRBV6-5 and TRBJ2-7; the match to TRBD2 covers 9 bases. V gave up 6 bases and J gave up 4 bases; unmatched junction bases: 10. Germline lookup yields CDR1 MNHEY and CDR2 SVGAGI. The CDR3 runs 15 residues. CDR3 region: CASSRDSSGKYEQYF. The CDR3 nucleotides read TGTGCCAGCAGCCGCGATTCTAGCGGGAAATACGAGCAGTACTTC.

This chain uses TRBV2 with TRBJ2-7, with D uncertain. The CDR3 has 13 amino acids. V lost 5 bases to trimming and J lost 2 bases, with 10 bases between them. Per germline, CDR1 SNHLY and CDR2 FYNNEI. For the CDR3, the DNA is TGTGCCAGCAGTATTGACATAACCTACGAGCAGTACTTC. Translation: CASSIDITYEQYF.

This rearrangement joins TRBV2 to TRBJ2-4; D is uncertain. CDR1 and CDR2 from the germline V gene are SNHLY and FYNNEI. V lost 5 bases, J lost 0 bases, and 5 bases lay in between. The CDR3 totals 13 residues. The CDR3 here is CASSTAAKNIQYF. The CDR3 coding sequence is TGTGCCAGCAGTACAGCAGCCAAAAACATTCAGTACTTC. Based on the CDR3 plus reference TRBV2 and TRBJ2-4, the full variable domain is EPEVTQTPSHQVTQMGQEVILRCVPISNHLYFYWYRQILGQKVEFLVSFYNNEISEKSEIFDDQFSVERPDGSNFTLKIRSTKLEDSAMYFCASSTAAKNIQYFGAGTRLSVL.

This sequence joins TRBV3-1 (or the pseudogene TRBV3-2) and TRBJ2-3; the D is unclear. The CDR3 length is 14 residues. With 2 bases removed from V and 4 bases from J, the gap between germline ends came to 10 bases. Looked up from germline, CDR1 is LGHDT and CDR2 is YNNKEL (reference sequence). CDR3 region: CASSQSGFPDTQYF. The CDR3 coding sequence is TGTGCCAGCAGCCAATCGGGTTTTCCAGATACGCAGTATTTT.

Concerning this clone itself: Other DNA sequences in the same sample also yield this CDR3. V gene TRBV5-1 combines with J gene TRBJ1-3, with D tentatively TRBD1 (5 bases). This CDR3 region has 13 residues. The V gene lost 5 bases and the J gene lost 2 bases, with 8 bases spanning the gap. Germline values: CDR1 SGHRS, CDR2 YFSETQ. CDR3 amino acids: CASREGTGNTIYF. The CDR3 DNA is TGCGCCAGCAGGGAGGGGACTGGAAACACCATATATTTT.

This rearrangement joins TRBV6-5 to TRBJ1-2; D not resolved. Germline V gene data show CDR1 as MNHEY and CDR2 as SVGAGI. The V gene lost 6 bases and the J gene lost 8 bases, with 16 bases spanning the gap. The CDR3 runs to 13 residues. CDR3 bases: TGTGCCAGCAGGCAGACTTCGTCGGAGGGCTACACCTTC. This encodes CASRQTSSEGYTF.

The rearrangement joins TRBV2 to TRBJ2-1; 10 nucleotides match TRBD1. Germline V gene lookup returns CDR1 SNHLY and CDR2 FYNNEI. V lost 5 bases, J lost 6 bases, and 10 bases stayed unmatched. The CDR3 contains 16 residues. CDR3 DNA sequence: TGTGCCAGCAGTTACATCCGGGACAGGGGCGGCAATGAGCAGTTCTTC. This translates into CASSYIRDRGGNEQFF.

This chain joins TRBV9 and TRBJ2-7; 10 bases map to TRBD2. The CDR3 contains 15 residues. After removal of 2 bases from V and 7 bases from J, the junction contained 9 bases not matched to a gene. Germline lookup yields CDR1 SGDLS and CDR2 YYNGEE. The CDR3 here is CASSVQAGGLGEQYF. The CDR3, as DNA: TGTGCCAGCAGCGTCCAAGCGGGAGGGCTAGGGGAGCAGTACTTC.

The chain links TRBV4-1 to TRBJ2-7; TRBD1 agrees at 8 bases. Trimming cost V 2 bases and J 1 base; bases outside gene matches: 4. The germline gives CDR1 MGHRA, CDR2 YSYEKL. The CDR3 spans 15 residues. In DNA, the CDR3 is TGCGCCAGCAGCCAAACAGGGGGTCGATCCTACGAGCAGTACTTC. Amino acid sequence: CASSQTGGRSYEQYF.

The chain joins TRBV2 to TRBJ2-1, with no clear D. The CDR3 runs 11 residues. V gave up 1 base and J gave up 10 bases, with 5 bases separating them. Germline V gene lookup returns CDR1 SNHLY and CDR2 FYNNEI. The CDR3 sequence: CASSEGVEQFF. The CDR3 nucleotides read TGTGCCAGCAGTGAAGGAGTAGAGCAGTTCTTC.

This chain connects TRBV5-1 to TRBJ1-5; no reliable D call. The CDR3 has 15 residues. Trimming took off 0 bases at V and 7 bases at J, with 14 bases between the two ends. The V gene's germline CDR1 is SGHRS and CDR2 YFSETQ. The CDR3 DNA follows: TGCGCCAGCAGCTTGGAGGGTGAAAGGAGCCAGCCCCAGCATTTT. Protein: CASSLEGERSQPQHF.

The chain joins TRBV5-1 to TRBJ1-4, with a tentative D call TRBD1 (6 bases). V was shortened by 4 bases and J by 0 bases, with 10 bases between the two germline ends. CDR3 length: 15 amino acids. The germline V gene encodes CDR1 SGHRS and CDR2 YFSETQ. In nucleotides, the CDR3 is TGCGCCAGCAGCGCTGGGACACCAACTAATGAAAAACTGTTTTTT. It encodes CASSAGTPTNEKLFF.

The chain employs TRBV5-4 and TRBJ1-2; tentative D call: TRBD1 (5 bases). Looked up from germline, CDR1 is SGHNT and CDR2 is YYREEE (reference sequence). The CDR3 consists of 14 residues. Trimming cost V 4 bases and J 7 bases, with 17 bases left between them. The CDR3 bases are TGTGCCAGCAGCCCGACCCAGGGCGGGGTTGGCTACACCTTC. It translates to CASSPTQGGVGYTF.

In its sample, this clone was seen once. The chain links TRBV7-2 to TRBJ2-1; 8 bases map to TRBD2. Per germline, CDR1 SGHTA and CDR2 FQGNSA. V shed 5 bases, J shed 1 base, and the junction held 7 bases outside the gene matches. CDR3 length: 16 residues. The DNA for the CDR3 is TGTGCCAGCAGCCCGCTCCCTAGCGGGTCCTACAATGAGCAGTTCTTC. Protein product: CASSPLPSGSYNEQFF.

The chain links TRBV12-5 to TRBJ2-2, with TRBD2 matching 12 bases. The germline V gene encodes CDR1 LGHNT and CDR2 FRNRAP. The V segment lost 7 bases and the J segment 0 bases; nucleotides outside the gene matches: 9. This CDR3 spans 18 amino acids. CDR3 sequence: CASAPTSGRPTNTGELFF. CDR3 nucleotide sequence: TGTGCTAGTGCCCCAACTAGCGGGAGGCCCACGAACACCGGGGAGCTGTTTTTT.

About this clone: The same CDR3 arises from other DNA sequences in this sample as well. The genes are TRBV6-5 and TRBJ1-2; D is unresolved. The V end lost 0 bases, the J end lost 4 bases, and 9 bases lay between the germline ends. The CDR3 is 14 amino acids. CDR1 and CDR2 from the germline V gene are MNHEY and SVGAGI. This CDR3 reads CASSYSGQSYGYTF. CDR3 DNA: TGTGCCAGCAGTTACTCAGGCCAGTCCTATGGCTACACCTTC.

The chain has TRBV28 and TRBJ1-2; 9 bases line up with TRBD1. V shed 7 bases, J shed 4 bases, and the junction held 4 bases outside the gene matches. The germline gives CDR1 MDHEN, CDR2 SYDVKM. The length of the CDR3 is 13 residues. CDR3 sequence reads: CASKLTGGYGYTF. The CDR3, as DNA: TGTGCCAGCAAACTGACAGGGGGCTATGGCTACACCTTC.